This TCR beta chain came from a study of blood T cell repertoires in COVID-19. Study information: The United States, Italy and Spain were the sources of the acute and convalescent COVID-19 samples.

The germline CDR1 and CDR2 sequences are SGHRS and YFSETQ. The V segment lost 0 bases and the J segment 5 bases; nucleotides outside the gene matches: 9. The CDR3 has 16 amino acids. Only in-frame clones appear in the TCRdb table, and some are missing; sequencing was by immunoSEQ multiplex PCR. The sample holds around 140,000 clones, 84% seen once. This clonotype originated in a human donor in a cohort sampled during active COVID-19. The chain has TRBV5-1 and TRBJ2-5; TRBD2 matches 8 bases. Sequenced: peripheral blood. Written as DNA, the CDR3 is TGCGCCAGCAGCTTGGCCCCCGGGACTAGTGGGGAGACCCAGTACTTC. Its translation is CASSLAPGTSGETQYF.